The next 30 T cell receptor beta chains were all read from a single sample in a study of T cells in tuberculosis. Time point of the sample: new active TB diagnosis, blood taken before or within 7 days of starting treatment. Libraries were prepared by immunoSEQ multiplex PCR; TCRdb keeps only in-frame clonotypes and omits some of them. The sample contains over 30,000 clones, nearly 90% of which appear only once. Here the sequenced sample was PBMCs, taken at tuberculosis diagnosis. All receptors derive from an adult with tuberculosis.

The gene calls are TRBV4-1 and TRBJ2-7; possible D gene TRBD1, 5 bases. The CDR3 is made up of 16 amino acids. With 4 bases removed from V and 2 bases from J, the gap between germline ends came to 18 bases. CDR1 is MGHRA and CDR2 is YSYEKL in the germline V gene. CDR3 DNA: TGCGCCAGCAGCCTCCTCATCCGGTCAGGGACCTACGAGCAGTACTTC. This codes for CASSLLIRSGTYEQYF.

This sequence joins TRBV28 and TRBJ1-1; D ambiguous. The germline V gene encodes CDR1 MDHEN and CDR2 SYDVKM. This CDR3 region has 17 residues. The germline V and J ends were trimmed by 4 bases and 3 bases, with 21 bases remaining between them. The DNA for the CDR3 is TGTGCCAGCAGTTCGGTGAGGAGGACGATTGATTACACTGAAGCTTTCTTT. Residues: CASSSVRRTIDYTEAFF.

The chain has TRBV28 and TRBJ1-1, with 8 bases fitting TRBD1. Trimming removed 3 bases from V and 6 bases from J; junction bases left unmatched: 3. The CDR3 extends over 13 amino acids. Germline assignment: CDR1 MDHEN and CDR2 SYDVKM. The CDR3 nucleotides are TGTGCCAGCAGTTTCACAGGGGGACCTGAAGCTTTCTTT. This gives the protein CASSFTGGPEAFF.

The chain carries TRBV7-9 and TRBJ2-2; D gene uncertain. The CDR3 is 11 residues long. Germline lookup yields CDR1 SEHNR and CDR2 FQNEAQ (reference sequence). Trimming took 8 bases from V and 2 from J, leaving 3 bases between them. CDR3 in DNA: TGTGCCAGCCATAACACCGGGGAGCTGTTTTTT. Its protein product is CASHNTGELFF.

This chain uses TRBV29-1 with TRBJ2-7, with D tentatively TRBD1 (5 bases). Looked up from germline, CDR1 is SQVTM and CDR2 is ANQGSEA. The ends were cut back, 6 bases at V and 7 bases at J, with 16 bases in the middle. CDR3 length: 12 amino acids. The chain's CDR3 is CSVGDSSREQYF. The CDR3 region has the DNA TGCAGCGTGGGCGACAGTTCTAGGGAGCAGTACTTC.

The chain combines TRBV5-1 with TRBJ2-7; the match to TRBD1 covers 10 bases. The germline V gene has CDR1 SGHRS and CDR2 YFSETQ. Unmatched junction bases numbered 10, after V lost 4 bases and J lost 6 bases. CDR3 length equals 15 residues. For the CDR3, the DNA is TGCGCCAGCAGCAGTACCGGGACAGGGGTACGCGAGCAGTACTTC. It is translated as CASSSTGTGVREQYF. Full variable domain (outside the CDR3, taken from reference TRBV5-1 and TRBJ2-7): KAGVTQTPRYLIKTRGQQVTLSCSPISGHRSVSWYQQTPGQGLQFLFEYFSETQRNKGNFPGRFSGRQFSNSRSEMNVSTLELGDSALYLCASSSTGTGVREQYFGPGTRLTVT.

The chain carries TRBV5-1 and TRBJ1-1, with TRBD1 matching over 7 bases. The ends lost 4 bases at V and 3 bases at J; junction bases unmatched: 9. The CDR3 is 15 residues long. Germline V lookup: CDR1 SGHRS, CDR2 YFSETQ. CDR3 sequence (DNA): TGCGCCAGCAGCGTAGGGGGACAGCGGGACACTGAAGCTTTCTTT. It codes for CASSVGGQRDTEAFF.

The genes are TRBV4-1 and TRBJ2-3; 9 bases map to TRBD2. CDR1 and CDR2 from the germline V gene are MGHRA and YSYEKL. V was clipped by 1 base and J by 7 bases; unmatched bases: 6. CDR3 size: 15 residues. CDR3 coding DNA: TGCGCCAGCAGCCAAGGGGCGGGGGGGCCCAATACGCAGTATTTT. Amino acids: CASSQGAGGPNTQYF.

The CDR3 DNA reads as TGTGCCAGCAGTAGGACTAGCGGGAGTAATGAGCAGTTCTTC. The encoded protein is CASSRTSGSNEQFF. This chain links TRBV6-5 with TRBJ2-1, with 13 bases aligning to TRBD2. In germline, CDR1 is MNHEY, CDR2 SVGAGI. CDR3 length: 14 amino acids. Germline trimming cut 5 bases from V and 7 bases from J; bases unmatched to any gene: 2.

This clone was recorded only once. The chain has TRBV28 and TRBJ2-3; 8 nucleotides align to TRBD2. The length of the CDR3 is 14 residues. The germline V gene has CDR1 MDHEN and CDR2 SYDVKM. The V gene end was trimmed by 7 bases and the J gene end by 12 bases; junction bases not matched to a gene: 15. The CDR3, as DNA: TGTGCCAGCACCACAGTTCCGAGCGGGAGTCATCAGTATTTT. Translation: CASTTVPSGSHQYF.

The chain joins TRBV10-3 to TRBJ2-7; the match to TRBD2 covers 10 bases. With 6 bases clipped from V and 4 bases from J, the junction kept 3 bases outside the gene matches. Looked up from germline, CDR1 is ENHRY and CDR2 is SYGVKD. The CDR3 has 13 amino acids. The CDR3 region has the DNA TGTGCCATCAGGCCTAGCGGGAGTTACGAGCAGTACTTC. This sequence encodes CAIRPSGSYEQYF.

The chain recombines TRBV13 with TRBJ2-2, with TRBD1 identical over 7 bases. This CDR3 contains 16 residues. V dropped 4 bases and J dropped 3; count of bases not matched to a gene: 8. Per germline, CDR1 PRHDT and CDR2 FYEKMQ (reference sequence). DNA for the CDR3: TGTGCCAGCAGCTCGACAGGGATGTCGGACACCGGGGAGCTGTTTTTT. Protein product: CASSSTGMSDTGELFF.

A few counts support this clone. The J gene is TRBJ2-5, the V gene TRBV11-3; no clear D gene. The CDR3 spans 13 residues. Per germline, CDR1 SGHNT and CDR2 YENEEA. Trimming removed 8 bases from V and 1 base from J, with 11 bases in between. CDR3 protein: CASQNLPQETQYF. As DNA, the CDR3 is TGTGCCAGCCAGAACCTCCCCCAAGAGACCCAGTACTTC.

The chain employs TRBV7-8 and TRBJ2-3; D ambiguous. V was cut by 5 bases and J by 2 bases, with 8 bases left in between. This CDR3 contains 13 residues. The germline V gene has CDR1 SGHVS and CDR2 FQNEAQ. Here the CDR3 reads CASSAWPTDTQYF. Here the CDR3 DNA reads TGTGCCAGCAGCGCCTGGCCCACAGATACGCAGTATTTT.

CDR3 sequence reads: CASSSTSGGPQSYEQYF. DNA for the CDR3: TGTGCCAGCAGCTCGACTAGCGGGGGGCCTCAAAGCTACGAGCAGTACTTC. The chain has TRBV11-2 and TRBJ2-7, with 13 nucleotides matching TRBD2. The CDR3 has 17 residues. Germline V lookup: CDR1 SGHAT, CDR2 FQNNGV. V trimming: 4 bases; J trimming: 3 bases; junction bases outside the gene matches: 9.

This chain joins TRBV10-2 and TRBJ1-1, with D possibly TRBD1 on 5 matching bases. V lost 2 bases, J lost 3 bases, and 13 bases lay in between. CDR3 size: 15 residues. Per germline, CDR1 WSHSY and CDR2 SAAADI. The CDR3 region has the DNA TGCGCCAGCAGTGAGCGCCCGGGGGAGGACACTGAAGCTTTCTTT. Protein: CASSERPGEDTEAFF.

This rearrangement joins TRBV4-1 to TRBJ2-7; 11 nucleotides align to TRBD1. Per the germline V gene, CDR1 is MGHRA and CDR2 is YSYEKL. CDR3 length: 14 residues. V was pared by 4 bases and J by 5 bases, with 4 bases of the junction left unmatched. The CDR3 reads CASSPRDRGNEQYF. The DNA of the CDR3 is TGCGCCAGCAGCCCCCGGGACAGGGGGAACGAGCAGTACTTC.

The J gene is TRBJ1-5, the V gene TRBV28, with 8 nucleotides matching TRBD1. CDR3 length equals 14 residues. V was clipped by 6 bases and J by 2 bases; unmatched bases: 3. CDR1 and CDR2 (germline): MDHEN, SYDVKM. The CDR3 bases are TGTGCCAGCAGGACAGGGGTTGGCAATCAGCCCCAGCATTTT. Translation gives CASRTGVGNQPQHF.

The chain links TRBV5-4 to TRBJ1-2; possible D gene TRBD1, 5 bases. Germline assignment: CDR1 SGHNT and CDR2 YYREEE (reference sequence). The ends were cut back, 2 bases at V and 2 bases at J, with 19 bases in the middle. The CDR3 totals 17 residues. Written as DNA, the CDR3 is TGTGCCAGCAGCTTTAGCATAACTAACAGGAGAAACTATGGCTACACCTTC. It codes for CASSFSITNRRNYGYTF.

The CDR3 reads CASTSFNEQFF. As DNA, the CDR3 is TGTGCCAGCACCTCTTTCAATGAGCAGTTCTTC. The chain combines TRBV7-2 with TRBJ2-1; D uncertain. V was pared by 7 bases and J by 6 bases, with 7 bases between. The CDR3 is 11 residues long. The germline CDR1 and CDR2 sequences are SGHTA and FQGNSA. Full variable domain (remainder filled in from reference TRBV7-2 and TRBJ2-1): GAGVSQSPSNKVTEKGKDVELRCDPISGHTALYWYRQSLGQGLEFLIYFQGNSAPDKSGLPSDRFSAERTGGSVSTLTIQRTQQEDSAVYLCASTSFNEQFFGPGTRLTVL.

To note about this clone: The junction differs from germline at one of its ends, possibly a read error. This chain joins TRBV4-3 and TRBJ2-3; 10 bases map to TRBD2. This CDR3 is 14 amino acids long. Germline V CDR1 and CDR2: LGHNA, YSLEER. The CDR3 bases are TGCGCCAGCAGCCAAGATCAGGCTAGCGGGAGCGTAAGGTTT. Translated, it gives CASSQDQASGSVRF.

The chain links TRBV14 to TRBJ2-7; no clear D. Germline CDR1 SGHDN, CDR2 FVKESK. Trimming removed 1 base at V and 0 bases at J, with 4 bases between. CDR3 length: 13 residues. The CDR3 region has the DNA TGTGCCAGCAGCCAAGGACACTCCTACGAGCAGTACTTC. Translating it yields CASSQGHSYEQYF. Variable domain in full (rest from reference TRBV14 and TRBJ2-7): EAGVTQFPSHSVIEKGQTVTLRCDPISGHDNLYWYRRVMGKEIKFLLHFVKESKQDESGMPNNRFLAERTGGTYSTLKVQPAELEDSGVYFCASSQGHSYEQYFGPGTRLTVT.

The chain is built from TRBV7-2 and TRBJ1-4; TRBD1 agrees at 9 bases. Looked up from germline, CDR1 is SGHTA and CDR2 is FQGNSA. V was clipped by 5 bases and J by 6 bases; unmatched bases: 10. This CDR3 has 16 residues. CDR3 loop: CASSARDRDRHEKLFF. CDR3 nucleotide sequence: TGTGCCAGCAGCGCTCGGGACAGGGACCGCCATGAAAAACTGTTTTTT.

The V call is TRBV28, the J call TRBJ2-1; 8 bases fit TRBD1. The V gene end was trimmed by 3 bases and the J gene end by 8 bases; junction bases not matched to a gene: 6. This CDR3 is built from 14 residues. CDR1 MDHEN and CDR2 SYDVKM come from the germline V gene. The CDR3 nucleotides are TGTGCCAGCAGTTTTCGGCAGGGGGCCTATGAGCAGTTCTTC. It is translated as CASSFRQGAYEQFF.

V is TRBV28 and J is TRBJ2-5; 10 bases line up with TRBD1. The CDR3 spans 15 residues. The trim removed 8 bases at V and 1 base at J, leaving 7 bases unmatched. Germline values: CDR1 MDHEN, CDR2 SYDVKM. The CDR3 protein is CASSRTGGIQETQYF. As DNA, the CDR3 is TGTGCCAGCTCCCGGACAGGGGGGATCCAAGAGACCCAGTACTTC.

The rearrangement uses TRBV2 and TRBJ1-6; a weak D match, TRBD1 (5 bases). The CDR3 extends over 14 amino acids. From germline, CDR1 is SNHLY and CDR2 FYNNEI. Trimming pared 8 bases from V and 2 bases from J, leaving 10 bases between. The CDR3 spells CASLGEPYNSPLHF. The CDR3 DNA follows: TGTGCCAGCCTAGGGGAACCCTATAATTCACCCCTCCACTTT.

The chain is built from TRBV19 and TRBJ2-2, with 9 positions matching TRBD1. The CDR3 is 15 residues long. Germline CDR1 and CDR2: LNHDA and SQIVND (reference sequence). With 6 bases clipped from V and 6 bases from J, the junction kept 8 bases outside the gene matches. Here the CDR3 reads CASRGQGGYAGELFF. In DNA, the CDR3 is TGTGCCAGTAGGGGACAGGGAGGGTACGCCGGGGAGCTGTTTTTT.

The chain uses TRBV7-9 and TRBJ2-5; tentative D call: TRBD1 (5 bases). Trimming took 10 bases from V and 7 from J, leaving 19 bases between them. CDR3 length: 13 amino acids. Germline CDR1 and CDR2: SEHNR and FQNEAQ (reference sequence). Here the CDR3 DNA reads TGTGCCACCAGGGCTCTGGGGCTTGGGACCCAGTACTTC. This translates into CATRALGLGTQYF.

The chain recombines TRBV6-5 with TRBJ2-7; maybe TRBD2 (6 bases). From germline, CDR1 is MNHEY and CDR2 SVGAGI. The CDR3 length is 11 residues. V was pared by 2 bases and J by 7 bases, with 6 bases between. The CDR3 loop is CASSYAGEQYF. The CDR3 nucleotides read TGTGCCAGCAGTTACGCGGGGGAGCAGTACTTC.

The rearrangement links TRBV18 to TRBJ1-2, with a weak D call TRBD1 (6 bases). Germline loops: CDR1 KGHSH, CDR2 LQKENI. Trimming shortened V by 1 base and J by 3 bases, and 15 bases separated the two germline ends. The CDR3 length is 16 residues. CDR3 protein: CASSPLGRGTDYGYTF. The CDR3 DNA is TGTGCCAGCTCACCACTGGGCAGGGGAACAGACTATGGCTACACCTTC.